This T cell receptor (beta chain) was retrieved from a study of tumor-infiltrating lymphocytes in primary liver carcinoma. For this clonotype: As yet, its antigen is unknown.

Broader study findings: The difference in top-250-clone fraction between tumors and blood was significant, favoring tumors (p = 0.039).

This CDR3 is built from 15 residues. V was clipped by 6 bases and J by 5 bases, with 19 bases between them. The V gene's germline CDR1 is SEHNR and CDR2 FQNEAQ (reference sequence). From roughly 21-30 mg of unsorted bulk tissue, DNA and RNA were co-extracted together. A constant-region primer served to make TCR beta cDNA from approximately 490 ng total RNA. Libraries of TCR beta came from three nested multiplex PCR rounds with slightly modified ARM-PCR. Investigators reported that the first two PCR rounds, at about 11 cycles each, used TRBV1-TRBV30 forward primers with a C-beta reverse primer. TCRdb used MiXCR to reprocess the multiplex PCR reads, holding one entry per CDR3 protein. The sample holds 50,000 to 65,000 distinct CDR3 sequences, roughly 70% seen once.

The origin of this receptor is a man between 40 and 49 years old with primary liver carcinoma and hepatitis B virus infection. The material sequenced was liver tumor tissue from sampling region 4. This sample's subset: tumor region T4, right-lateral pole. The V gene is TRBV7-9, the J gene TRBJ2-5; D may match TRBD1 or TRBD2 (7 bases each). The CDR3 sequence is CASSSRGGLHETQYF. The CDR3 DNA follows: TGTGCCAGCAGTAGCAGGGGGGGACTCCATGAGACCCAGTACTTC.